The 7 T cell receptor beta chains below were found in one sample sequenced in a study of T cell clonality in common variable immunodeficiency. Measured with immunoSEQ multiplex PCR; TCRdb has only the in-frame clones, and not every one. The profile covers about 50,000 clones, none occurring a single time. The sequenced sample was peripheral blood mononuclear cells. The receptors derive from a person aged 18-70 years in good health.

This clone was recorded many times. The observed sequence ends 3 residues before the CDR3 terminus, with the missing tail filled in from the germline J gene. V is TRBV6-2 or TRBV6-3 and J is TRBJ1-3; unclear D gene. Trimming stripped 3 bases from V and 0 bases from J, with 12 bases between. CDR3 size: 16 residues. CDR1 and CDR2 from the germline V gene are MNHEY and SVGEGT. CDR3 loop: CASSYSAPYSGNTIYF. The CDR3 bases that were read are TGTGCCAGCAGTTATTCTGCGCCCTACTCTGGAAACACC.

This clone was seen many times. The CDR3 region is CASSPNRASGLAASYEQYF. The sequenced CDR3 bases are TGCGCCAGCAGCCCGAACAGGGCTTCCGGACTAGCGGCCTCCTACGAG. J is TRBJ2-7 and V is TRBV5-1; 10 nucleotides line up with TRBD2. The CDR3 goes on 3 residues after the read ends, and that part is filled in from the germline J gene. The germline CDR1 and CDR2 sequences are SGHRS and YFSETQ. V shed 4 bases, J shed 0 bases, and the junction held 16 bases outside the gene matches. This CDR3 has 19 residues.

This clone was found many times. The CDR3 goes on 3 residues after the read ends, and that part is filled in from the germline J gene. This chain links TRBV10-1 with TRBJ2-2, with D perhaps TRBD1 (5 bases). The CDR3 consists of 12 residues. Germline V gene sequence: CDR1 WNHNN, CDR2 SYGVQD (reference sequence). CDR3 protein: CASGRSTGELFF. Partial CDR3 DNA: TGCGCCAGCGGTCGGAGCACAGGCGAG.

This clone was counted many times. The read stops 3 residues short of the end of the CDR3; the missing end is completed from the germline J gene. J is TRBJ1-4 and V is TRBV19; D is uncertain. This CDR3 comprises 14 residues. Germline CDR1 reads LNHDA; CDR2 reads SQIVND (reference sequence). V shed 9 bases and J shed 4 bases, with 15 bases lying between them. Here the CDR3 reads CARKFRLRNEKLFF. CDR3 bases read: TGTGCCAGGAAGTTTAGACTGCGTAATGAAAAA. Full variable domain (missing parts from reference TRBV19 and TRBJ1-4): DGGITQSPKYLFRKEGQNVTLSCEQNLNHDAMYWYRQDPGQGLRLIYYSQIVNDFQKGDIAEGYSVSREKKESFPLTVTSAQKNPTAFYLCARKFRLRNEKLFFGSGTQLSVL.

A word on this clone: The read terminates 3 residues before the CDR3 end, so the remaining end is supplied by the germline J gene. The chain is built from TRBV6-7 and TRBJ1-3; 9 bases align to TRBD1. TRBV6-7 is labeled an ORF, and its function is uncertain. This CDR3 has 13 amino acids. The covered CDR3 bases are TGTGCAGACAGGGGGGTCTCTGGAAACACC. This encodes CADRGVSGNT. In full, the CDR3 reads CADRGVSGNTIYF.

This clone was recorded at least ten times. The read is 3 residues too short to cover the CDR3 end, so that end is filled in from the germline J gene. The same CDR3 is also encoded by other DNA sequences in this sample. The V and J genes are TRBV7-9 and TRBJ1-6, with a weak D call TRBD1 (6 bases). This CDR3 has 15 residues. Trimming removed 1 base from V and 7 bases from J, with 11 bases in between. Germline-derived CDR1 and CDR2 are SEHNR and FQNEAQ (reference sequence). CDR3 DNA, as far as it was read: TGTGCCAGCAGCTTAGGTTGGGGGCCGAATTCACCC. Its protein is CASSLGWGPNSP. The complete CDR3 reads CASSLGWGPNSPLHF.

As to this clone: The read halts 3 residues ahead of the CDR3 end, with the missing end drawn from the germline J gene. The J gene is TRBJ1-6, the V gene TRBV11-1; D gene ambiguous. CDR1 and CDR2 from the germline V gene are SGHAT and FQDESV (reference sequence). This CDR3 spans 13 amino acids. The V gene lost 3 bases and the J gene lost 7 bases, with 7 bases spanning the gap. The CDR3 loop reads CASSLSQNSPLHF. The part of the CDR3 DNA that was read is TGTGCCAGCAGCTTGTCCCAGAATTCACCC.